This TCR beta chain was retrieved from a study of ipilimumab plus nivolumab after autologous stem cell transplantation. Profiling relied on immunoSEQ multiplex PCR, and the TCRdb table lists in-frame clones only, not all of them. The table shows about 22,000 clones, with 77% occurring only once. Starting 14 to 28 days after autologous transplant, ipilimumab 1 mg/kg was given. Dosing: nivolumab 3 mg/kg IV, weeks 1, 4, 7, 10, then every two weeks to week 26. There are a few counts of this clone. Germline values: CDR1 DFQATT, CDR2 SNEGSKA (reference sequence). This CDR3 is built from 10 residues. Trimming shortened V by 6 bases and J by 3 bases, and 6 bases separated the two germline ends.

The rearrangement uses TRBV20-1 and TRBJ2-7; D is unresolved. Sequences were derived from PBMCs, sampled in a trial of ipilimumab plus nivolumab as post-transplant consolidation. The receptor comes from a male donor with diffuse large B-cell lymphoma. In nucleotides, the CDR3 is TGCAGTGCGGAAGACTACGAGCAGTACTTC. Translation: CSAEDYEQYF.